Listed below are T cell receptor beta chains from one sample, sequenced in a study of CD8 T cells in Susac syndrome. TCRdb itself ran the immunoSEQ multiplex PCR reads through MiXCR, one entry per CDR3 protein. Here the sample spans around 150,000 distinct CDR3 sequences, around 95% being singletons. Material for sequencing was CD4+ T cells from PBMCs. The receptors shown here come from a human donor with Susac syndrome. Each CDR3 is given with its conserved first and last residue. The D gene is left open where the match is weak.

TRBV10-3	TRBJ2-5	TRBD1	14	TGTGCCATCAGTGAGTCGACAGGGGTGGAGACCCAGTACTTC	CAISESTGVETQYF
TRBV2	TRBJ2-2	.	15	TGTGCCAGCAGCCTACGGATAGCCTTCACCGGGGAGCTGTTTTTT	CASSLRIAFTGELFF
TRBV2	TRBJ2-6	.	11	.	CASSAWGPGTF
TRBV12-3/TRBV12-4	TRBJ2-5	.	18	TGTGCCAGCAGACAAACCCGACGGGGGATGGGGTACCAAGAGACCCAGTACTTC	CASRQTRRGMGYQETQYF
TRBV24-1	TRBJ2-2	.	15	TGTGCCACCAGTGATTTCCGGGGCATCACCGGGGAGCTGTTTTTT	CATSDFRGITGELFF
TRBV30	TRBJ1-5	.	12	TGTGCCTGGAAATTCCCGATTCAGCCCCAGCATTTT	CAWKFPIQPQHF
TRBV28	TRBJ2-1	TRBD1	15	TGTGCCAGCAGCCCTTGGGGACAGGGAGGCAATGAGCAGTTCTTC	CASSPWGQGGNEQFF
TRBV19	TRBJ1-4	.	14	TGTGCCAGTAGTATGGGCAGGGTAGAGGAAAAACTGTTTTTT	CASSMGRVEEKLFF
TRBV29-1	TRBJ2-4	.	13	TGCAGCGTTGCAGGGCCCAAAGGGAACATTCAGTACTTC	CSVAGPKGNIQYF
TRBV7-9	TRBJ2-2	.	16	TGTGCCAGCAGCTTTGGCCCCCGCGCGAACACCGGGGAGCTGTTTTTT	CASSFGPRANTGELFF